A single sample is the source of the 29 T cell receptor beta chains below, sequenced in a study of blood T cell repertoires in COVID-19. Some clones are missing from TCRdb's copy, which holds only in-frame ones; the method was immunoSEQ multiplex PCR. The sample holds roughly 80,000 clones, 88% seen once. The sample consisted of peripheral blood. The receptors were gathered from a woman aged 80 or over with acute or convalescent COVID-19.

The chain combines TRBV7-2 with TRBJ2-1; D might be TRBD2 (6 bases). Per the germline V gene, CDR1 is SGHTA and CDR2 is FQGNSA. There are 14 residues in the CDR3. V lost 3 bases and J lost 8, with 14 bases in between. Here the CDR3 DNA reads TGTGCCAGCAGCTTGCTAGCGAGTAACTATGAGCAGTTCTTC. The encoded protein is CASSLLASNYEQFF.

This sequence joins TRBV28 and TRBJ1-5; weak D call: TRBD1 (5 bases). The CDR3 covers 16 residues. Trimming cost V 5 bases and J 0 bases, with 14 bases left between them. Germline V gene data show CDR1 as MDHEN and CDR2 as SYDVKM. The CDR3 DNA reads TGTGCCAGCAGTCCACCACAGGATTATAGCAATCAGCCCCAGCATTTT. As protein: CASSPPQDYSNQPQHF.

The chain uses TRBV7-8 and TRBJ2-7, with D perhaps matching TRBD1 (5 bases). Germline assignment: CDR1 SGHVS and CDR2 FQNEAQ. The V end was cut by 1 base, the J end by 7 bases, with 17 bases between. There are 15 residues in the CDR3. The CDR3 nucleotides are TGTGCCAGCAGCTTAGACAGGAGACCTACATTTGAGCAGTACTTC. Translating gives CASSLDRRPTFEQYF.

The CDR3 DNA reads TGTGCCAGCAGTGAAGGATCGACGAGGATAAACACCATATATTTT. It translates to CASSEGSTRINTIYF. V and J are TRBV28 and TRBJ1-3; no reliable D call. CDR1 and CDR2 from the germline V gene are MDHEN and SYDVKM. CDR3 length: 15 residues. V lost 5 bases and J 6 bases, leaving 17 bases between the germline ends.

The CDR3 DNA reads TGTGCCAGTAATCTTGGGGTCGGGGGACTCACTGAAGCTTTCTTT. It is translated as CASNLGVGGLTEAFF. The J gene is TRBJ1-1, the V gene TRBV19; D might be TRBD1 (5 bases). The CDR3 runs to 15 residues. Germline loops: CDR1 LNHDA, CDR2 SQIVND (reference sequence). V lost 7 bases to trimming and J lost 4 bases, with 19 bases between them.

This clone was picked up one time. This chain links TRBV5-4 with TRBJ1-2; possibly TRBD1 for D (6 bases). The length of the CDR3 is 15 residues. V lost 3 bases, J lost 2 bases, and 14 bases lay in between. Germline loops: CDR1 SGHNT, CDR2 YYREEE (reference sequence). The CDR3 coding sequence is TGTGCCAGCAGCTCCGCTGGGGGCTGGAACTATGGCTACACCTTC. It is translated as CASSSAGGWNYGYTF. Based on the CDR3 plus reference TRBV5-4 and TRBJ1-2, the full variable domain is ETGVTQSPTHLIKTRGQQVTLRCSSQSGHNTVSWYQQALGQGPQFIFQYYREEENGRGNFPPRFSGLQFPNYSSELNVNALELDDSALYLCASSSAGGWNYGYTFGSGTRLTVV.

V is TRBV5-1 and J is TRBJ2-7; 7 nucleotides match TRBD2. CDR1 is SGHRS, CDR2 YFSETQ, per germline. The CDR3 sequence is 15 residues long. The J segment lost 4 bases and the V segment lost 5 bases, leaving 12 bases of the junction unmatched. The chain's CDR3 is CASRSGGGNEYEQYF. In DNA form, the CDR3 reads TGCGCCAGCAGATCGGGGGGTGGGAACGAGTACGAGCAGTACTTC.

This sequence joins TRBV5-4 and TRBJ1-2; 11 bases map to TRBD1. J gave up 7 bases and V 3 bases, and 11 bases lay outside the gene matches. Looked up from germline, CDR1 is SGHNT and CDR2 is YYREEE (reference sequence). The CDR3 is made up of 16 amino acids. CDR3 residues: CASSWDPGQGVAGYTF. The DNA of the CDR3 is TGTGCCAGCAGCTGGGACCCGGGACAGGGGGTAGCTGGCTACACCTTC.

The chain couples TRBV6-2 or TRBV6-3 to TRBJ1-2; D possibly corresponds to TRBD1 (6 bases). The germline V gene encodes CDR1 MNHEY and CDR2 SVGEGT. V lost 5 bases, J lost 4 bases, and 20 bases lay in between. CDR3 length: 16 residues. CDR3 sequence: CASSNLPGQALYGYTF. In nucleotides, the CDR3 is TGTGCCAGCAGTAATCTCCCGGGACAAGCCCTCTATGGCTACACCTTC.

CDR3 DNA: TGTGCCAGCAGCCCCAGGCTAGCGAGCGGCGATACGCAGTATTTT. Translated: CASSPRLASGDTQYF. The chain has TRBV7-3 and TRBJ2-3; tentative D call: TRBD2 (6 bases). Trimming shortened V by 5 bases and J by 6 bases, and 18 bases separated the two germline ends. This CDR3 region has 15 residues. Looked up from germline, CDR1 is SGHTA and CDR2 is FQGTGA.

The rearrangement links TRBV11-2 to TRBJ2-7; D unresolved. Germline loops: CDR1 SGHAT, CDR2 FQNNGV. The germline V and J ends were trimmed by 5 bases and 2 bases, with 13 bases remaining between them. This CDR3 contains 14 residues. The CDR3 spells CASSLFQEAYEQYF. The CDR3, as DNA: TGTGCCAGCAGCCTCTTCCAGGAAGCCTACGAGCAGTACTTC.

The chain recombines TRBV27 with TRBJ2-5; TRBD2 is a possible D gene (5 bases). V was cut by 2 bases and J by 3 bases, with 13 bases left in between. The CDR3 spans 15 residues. Germline-derived CDR1 and CDR2 are MNHEY and SMNVEV (reference sequence). As DNA, the CDR3 is TGTGCCAGCAGTTTAGGTTCCGGGGTTAAAGAGACCCAGTACTTC. Protein product: CASSLGSGVKETQYF.

The rearrangement links TRBV4-2 to TRBJ1-2; D remains ambiguous. Per the germline V gene, CDR1 is LGHNA and CDR2 is YNFKEQ. The V end lost 0 bases, the J end lost 2 bases, and 16 bases lay between the germline ends. The CDR3 is 17 residues long. CDR3 protein: CASSQDPAPGGNYGYTF. The CDR3 DNA reads TGTGCCAGCAGCCAAGATCCTGCCCCCGGAGGGAACTATGGCTACACCTTC.

This sequence joins TRBV6-2 or TRBV6-3 and TRBJ2-7; TRBD2 matches 11 bases. The CDR3 is made up of 14 amino acids. Per the germline V gene, CDR1 is MNHEY and CDR2 is SVGEGT. Losses at the gene ends were 6 bases for V and 7 bases for J; bases not matched to a gene: 8. The CDR3 DNA is TGTGCCAGCAGCCTCCTAGCGGGGGGCTCTGAGCAGTACTTC. This encodes CASSLLAGGSEQYF.

This clone occurred a few times. The chain couples TRBV18 to TRBJ2-7; 9 positions agree with TRBD1. Trimming removed 3 bases from V and 1 base from J; junction bases left unmatched: 4. Germline values: CDR1 KGHSH, CDR2 LQKENI. The length of the CDR3 is 15 residues. CDR3 residues: CASSPGTGRSYEQYF. The CDR3 DNA sequence: TGTGCCAGCTCACCCGGGACAGGGCGATCCTACGAGCAGTACTTC.

This clone was seen more than once but under ten times. A read error may account for a junction end that differs from germline. The V call is TRBV19, the J call TRBJ2-4, with D perhaps TRBD2 (8 bases). Germline V gene data show CDR1 as LNHDA and CDR2 as SQIVND (reference sequence). CDR3 length: 13 residues. The DNA of the CDR3 is TGTGCCAGTATCGGGGGGGACAGCTCCGGGCCCGACTTC. It translates to CASIGGDSSGPDF.

This rearrangement joins TRBV3-1 (or the pseudogene TRBV3-2) to TRBJ2-3; D unresolved. The CDR3 covers 17 residues. V lost 0 bases, J lost 0 bases, and 13 bases lay in between. Germline CDR1 LGHDT, CDR2 YNNKEL (reference sequence). CDR3 in amino acids: CASSQDYPTASTDTQYF. The CDR3, as DNA: TGTGCCAGCAGCCAAGATTACCCTACTGCTAGCACAGATACGCAGTATTTT.

The V gene is TRBV2, the J gene TRBJ1-3; D gene ambiguous. The CDR3 totals 14 residues. The V and J ends lost 7 bases and 4 bases respectively, with 14 bases between them. Germline CDR1 is SNHLY and CDR2 is FYNNEI. The CDR3 sequence is CASTREGSGNTIYF. CDR3 coding DNA: TGTGCCAGCACCCGCGAGGGCTCCGGAAACACCATATATTTT.

The CDR3 protein is CANRAAGSNQPQHF. The DNA of the CDR3 is TGTGCCAACAGGGCGGCGGGTAGCAATCAGCCCCAGCATTTT. The chain joins TRBV6-5 to TRBJ1-5, with a tentative D call TRBD1 (6 bases). CDR1 is MNHEY and CDR2 is SVGAGI in the germline V gene. V was pared by 10 bases and J by 0 bases, with 13 bases between. The CDR3 runs 14 residues.

The rearrangement uses TRBV7-9 and TRBJ1-1, with D perhaps TRBD1 (5 bases). The CDR3 extends over 14 amino acids. Germline loops: CDR1 SEHNR, CDR2 FQNEAQ (reference sequence). The V end was cut by 7 bases, the J end by 4 bases, with 16 bases between. In DNA form, the CDR3 reads TGTGCCAGCACCAAAGGTGGAGGGACCACTGAAGCTTTCTTT. Its translation is CASTKGGGTTEAFF.

The chain employs TRBV5-1 and TRBJ1-3; D remains unclear. CDR3 length equals 15 residues. Per germline, CDR1 SGHRS and CDR2 YFSETQ. V was clipped by 4 bases and J by 0 bases, with 11 bases between them. CDR3 nucleotides: TGCGCCAGCAGCCCTGAGGCAGACTCTGGAAACACCATATATTTT. It is translated as CASSPEADSGNTIYF.

V is TRBV25-1 and J is TRBJ1-2, with D possibly being TRBD1 (6 bases). From germline, CDR1 is MGHDK and CDR2 SYGVNS. V was cut by 5 bases and J by 2 bases, with 24 bases left in between. CDR3 length: 18 amino acids. CDR3 nucleotides: TGTGCCAGCAGTACTACCCGCCCCGGACAGCCCGAGAACTATGGCTACACCTTC. It is translated as CASSTTRPGQPENYGYTF.

This clone was observed once. The rearrangement links TRBV5-1 to TRBJ2-1, with unresolved D. Germline V gene sequence: CDR1 SGHRS, CDR2 YFSETQ. V was clipped by 0 bases and J by 5 bases, with 6 bases between them. This CDR3 is 13 amino acids long. Written as DNA, the CDR3 is TGCGCCAGCAGCTTGGACAGAGACAATGAGCAGTTCTTC. Protein: CASSLDRDNEQFF.

The chain joins TRBV6-2 or TRBV6-3 to TRBJ2-2; 13 bases match TRBD2. This CDR3 has 16 amino acids. CDR1 is MNHEY and CDR2 is SVGEGT in the germline V gene. After removal of 6 bases from V and 5 bases from J, the junction contained 6 bases not matched to a gene. This CDR3 reads CASSRGLAGRTGELFF. The CDR3 region has the DNA TGTGCCAGCAGCCGGGGACTAGCGGGAAGAACCGGGGAGCTGTTTTTT.

The V call is TRBV2, the J call TRBJ2-2, with 7 bases matching TRBD1. CDR3 length: 18 residues. V lost 4 bases and J lost 0; bases outside the gene matches: 11. In germline, CDR1 is SNHLY, CDR2 FYNNEI. CDR3 sequence: CASSVNGGTASNTGELFF. The DNA of the CDR3 is TGTGCCAGCAGTGTGAATGGTGGGACAGCTTCGAACACCGGGGAGCTGTTTTTT.

This chain joins TRBV5-4 and TRBJ2-7; no firm D call. CDR1 and CDR2 from the germline V gene are SGHNT and YYREEE (reference sequence). CDR3 length: 14 residues. V was pared by 4 bases and J by 1 base, with 12 bases between. CDR3 sequence: CASSTSGRSYEQYF. The CDR3 nucleotides read TGTGCCAGCAGCACCTCAGGCAGATCCTACGAGCAGTACTTC.

CDR3 in amino acids: CASSQSPSASNSPLHF. The CDR3, as DNA: TGTGCCAGCAGCCAATCCCCCTCGGCTAGTAATTCACCCCTCCACTTT. The chain has TRBV3-1 (or the pseudogene TRBV3-2) and TRBJ1-6; D is unclear. V was shortened by 2 bases and J by 6 bases, with 14 bases between the two germline ends. CDR1 and CDR2 (germline): LGHDT, YNNKEL (reference sequence). The CDR3 contains 16 residues.

The rearrangement uses TRBV24-1 and TRBJ2-5; D perhaps matches TRBD1 (6 bases). CDR1 and CDR2 (germline): KGHDR, SFDVKD. Trimming left V 1 base short and J 4 bases short, with 9 bases between. CDR3 length equals 14 residues. The CDR3 region has the DNA TGTGCCACCAGTGATTTAGGGGGTCCAGAGACCCAGTACTTC. Its protein product is CATSDLGGPETQYF.

This chain links TRBV19 with TRBJ1-4; D remains ambiguous. The germline CDR1 and CDR2 sequences are LNHDA and SQIVND (reference sequence). V was shortened by 0 bases and J by 11 bases, with 13 bases between the two germline ends. The CDR3 is 14 residues long. The CDR3 nucleotides read TGTGCCAGTAGTATAGAAGGCCCCGGCGGGAAACTGTTTTTT. Translating gives CASSIEGPGGKLFF. The complete variable domain, with remaining parts taken from reference TRBV19 and TRBJ1-4, reads DGGITQSPKYLFRKEGQNVTLSCEQNLNHDAMYWYRQDPGQGLRLIYYSQIVNDFQKGDIAEGYSVSREKKESFPLTVTSAQKNPTAFYLCASSIEGPGGKLFFGSGTQLSVL.